This T cell receptor beta chain was sequenced in a study of neurological immune-mediated disorders. Study-level findings and limits: Expanded clones shared no identical CDR3 amino acid sequences across subjects, which suggested private TCR-beta repertoires in all groups.

The sorted libraries were prepared using about 900,000 CD4+ or CD8+ T cells that had themselves been sorted. The team produced cDNA through 5'RACE using 10-nucleotide random UMIs. TCRdb itself ran the 5' RACE reads through MiXCR, one entry per CDR3 protein. The profile shows about 38,000 distinct CDR3 sequences, approximately 5.1% of them singletons. This clonotype was seen ten or more times. Its specificity is unknown. The sample taken for sequencing was CD4+ T cells from blood. The sequence was collected from a man aged 18 to 29 in good health.

CDR3 nucleotide sequence: TGCAGCGTTGGAGGTCTGAACTATGGCTACACCTTC. It translates to CSVGGLNYGYTF. The rearrangement joins TRBV29-1 to TRBJ1-2; no clear D gene. V was clipped by 4 bases and J by 2 bases, with 8 bases between them. The CDR3 runs to 12 residues. From germline, CDR1 is SQVTM and CDR2 ANQGSEA.